A single sample gave rise to the 26 T cell receptor beta chains below, sequenced in a study of blood T cell repertoires in COVID-19. Assay: immunoSEQ multiplex PCR; the TCRdb copy retains only in-frame clones and omits some. The table includes about 84,000 clones, approximately 82% detected once. Sequencing was performed on peripheral blood. The receptors derive from an elderly man with active or convalescent COVID-19.

The J gene is TRBJ1-1, the V gene TRBV11-1; 7 bases fit TRBD1. The germline V gene has CDR1 SGHAT and CDR2 FQDESV (reference sequence). This CDR3 is built from 15 residues. V shed 2 bases, J shed 3 bases, and the junction held 6 bases outside the gene matches. CDR3 nucleotides: TGTGCCAGCAGCTTATCCTCAGGGGGATACACTGAAGCTTTCTTT. As protein: CASSLSSGGYTEAFF.

This rearrangement joins TRBV9 to TRBJ2-1, with 7 bases fitting TRBD1. CDR1 and CDR2 from the germline V gene are SGDLS and YYNGEE. J was trimmed by 7 bases and V by 4 bases; bases with no gene match: 11. There are 15 residues in the CDR3. The DNA of the CDR3 is TGTGCCAGCAGCCCCCCGACAGGGTTGAAAAATGAGCAGTTCTTC. It is translated as CASSPPTGLKNEQFF.

This clone has just a few counts. The chain is built from TRBV7-3 and TRBJ1-2; maybe TRBD1 (6 bases). The CDR3 covers 14 residues. The V gene's germline CDR1 is SGHTA and CDR2 FQGTGA. V was shortened by 5 bases and J by 8 bases, with 18 bases between the two germline ends. CDR3: CASSRAQAGGGYTF. In nucleotides, the CDR3 is TGTGCCAGCAGCCGAGCCCAAGCGGGGGGCGGCTACACCTTC.

This clone was seen once. The CDR3: CASSQDPGQGARGYTF. CDR3 nucleotides: TGTGCCAGCAGCCAAGACCCGGGACAGGGGGCGAGAGGCTACACCTTC. V usage is TRBV3-1 (or the pseudogene TRBV3-2) and J usage is TRBJ1-2; 12 bases are shared with TRBD1. Germline CDR1 LGHDT, CDR2 YNNKEL (reference sequence). With 0 bases clipped from V and 8 bases from J, the junction kept 7 bases outside the gene matches. The CDR3 loop spans 16 amino acids.

The chain carries TRBV5-1 and TRBJ1-2; TRBD1 might be the D (5 bases). The CDR3 consists of 13 residues. V lost 0 bases to trimming and J lost 3 bases, with 6 bases between them. The germline V gene has CDR1 SGHRS and CDR2 YFSETQ. The CDR3 region is CASSLEQDYGYTF. The CDR3 nucleotides are TGCGCCAGCAGCTTGGAACAGGACTATGGCTACACCTTC.

The chain carries TRBV9 and TRBJ1-1; 8 positions agree with TRBD1. CDR1 and CDR2 (germline): SGDLS, YYNGEE. V was clipped by 1 base and J by 5 bases; unmatched bases: 4. There are 14 residues in the CDR3. The CDR3 DNA is TGTGCCAGCAGCGTACAGGGGGCTCTGACTGAAGCTTTCTTT. This sequence encodes CASSVQGALTEAFF.

The rearrangement joins TRBV2 to TRBJ2-1; 13 bases line up with TRBD2. V trimming: 5 bases; J trimming: 6 bases; junction bases outside the gene matches: 4. CDR1 and CDR2 from the germline V gene are SNHLY and FYNNEI. The CDR3 loop spans 15 amino acids. The CDR3: CASSYGLAGVNEQFF. As DNA, the CDR3 is TGTGCCAGCAGTTACGGACTAGCGGGAGTCAATGAGCAGTTCTTC. Drawing the rest from reference TRBV2 and TRBJ2-1, the complete variable domain is EPEVTQTPSHQVTQMGQEVILRCVPISNHLYFYWYRQILGQKVEFLVSFYNNEISEKSEIFDDQFSVERPDGSNFTLKIRSTKLEDSAMYFCASSYGLAGVNEQFFGPGTRLTVL.

The sample holds one count of this clone. The chain recombines TRBV18 with TRBJ2-7, with 9 bases that match TRBD1. The CDR3 runs 14 residues. CDR1 and CDR2 from the germline V gene are KGHSH and LQKENI. Trimming cost V 5 bases and J 5 bases; bases outside gene matches: 7. CDR3 nucleotides: TGTGCCAGCTCATCTAGACAGGGGGATCACGAGCAGTACTTC. Translated: CASSSRQGDHEQYF.

The chain employs TRBV5-1 and TRBJ2-7, with 10 bases identical to TRBD2. J was trimmed by 2 bases and V by 0 bases; bases with no gene match: 14. Germline values: CDR1 SGHRS, CDR2 YFSETQ. This CDR3 region has 19 residues. The DNA of the CDR3 is TGCGCCAGCAGCTTGGCGGAGGGGAAGGGACTAGCGACCCCCTACGAGCAGTACTTC. Translation: CASSLAEGKGLATPYEQYF.

This chain joins TRBV10-3 and TRBJ1-2, with TRBD1 identical over 10 bases. The V gene end was trimmed by 1 base and the J gene end by 8 bases; junction bases not matched to a gene: 7. Germline V lookup: CDR1 ENHRY, CDR2 SYGVKD. The CDR3 has 15 residues. CDR3 sequence reads: CAISEWTGGTGGYTF. The DNA for the CDR3 is TGTGCCATCAGTGAGTGGACAGGGGGGACTGGCGGCTACACCTTC.

V is TRBV10-3 and J is TRBJ1-1; TRBD1 is a possible D gene (5 bases). The CDR3 extends over 13 amino acids. The V and J ends lost 4 bases and 1 base respectively, with 7 bases between them. Germline CDR1 and CDR2: ENHRY and SYGVKD. CDR3 region: CAISVQGNTEAFF. For the CDR3, the DNA is TGTGCCATCAGTGTTCAGGGGAACACTGAAGCTTTCTTT.

The chain links TRBV18 to TRBJ2-5; D is unresolved. Per germline, CDR1 KGHSH and CDR2 LQKENI. Trimming stripped 2 bases from V and 5 bases from J, with 6 bases between. The CDR3 is 12 amino acids. CDR3 DNA: TGTGCCAGCTCACCAATAATGGAGACCCAGTACTTC. This gives the protein CASSPIMETQYF. The full variable domain, rest sourced from reference TRBV18 and TRBJ2-5, is NAGVMQNPRHLVRRRGQEARLRCSPMKGHSHVYWYRQLPEEGLKFMVYLQKENIIDESGMPKERFSAEFPKEGPSILRIQQVVRGDSAAYFCASSPIMETQYFGPGTRLLVL.

J is TRBJ1-3 and V is TRBV7-9; unclear D gene. The CDR3 is 14 residues long. V shed 1 base and J shed 0 bases, with 4 bases lying between them. Germline loops: CDR1 SEHNR, CDR2 FQNEAQ (reference sequence). CDR3 in amino acids: CASSLVLSGNTIYF. In nucleotides, the CDR3 is TGTGCCAGCAGCTTAGTCCTCTCTGGAAACACCATATATTTT.

The chain recombines TRBV27 with TRBJ1-1; D uncertain. CDR3 length: 14 amino acids. Germline V CDR1 and CDR2: MNHEY, SMNVEV (reference sequence). Trimming took 3 bases from V and 1 from J, leaving 9 bases between them. CDR3 loop: CASSLSGWNTEAFF. CDR3 nucleotide sequence: TGTGCCAGCAGTTTGAGCGGATGGAACACTGAAGCTTTCTTT.

The chain links TRBV6-5 to TRBJ1-1, with TRBD1 identical over 9 bases. The CDR3 sequence is 16 residues long. V shed 0 bases, J shed 4 bases, and the junction held 6 bases outside the gene matches. Germline V gene lookup returns CDR1 MNHEY and CDR2 SVGAGI. The CDR3 DNA reads as TGTGCCAGCAGTTACTCCATCACAGGGGGCGGCACTGAAGCTTTCTTT. Its translation is CASSYSITGGGTEAFF.

This sequence joins TRBV19 and TRBJ2-3, with TRBD2 identical over 8 bases. Germline V gene sequence: CDR1 LNHDA, CDR2 SQIVND (reference sequence). The CDR3 is 16 amino acids. V lost 4 bases and J lost 0; bases outside the gene matches: 6. Here the CDR3 DNA reads TGTGCCAGTAGTAGTCCGACTAGCGCTAGCACAGATACGCAGTATTTT. Its translation: CASSSPTSASTDTQYF.

This chain uses TRBV7-3 with TRBJ2-4; TRBD1 matches 9 bases. The CDR3 is 15 residues long. With V trimmed by 5 bases and J by 4 bases, 6 bases remained unmatched. Germline CDR1 is SGHTA and CDR2 is FQGTGA. CDR3 loop: CASSPTGGTKNIQYF. CDR3 coding DNA: TGTGCCAGCAGCCCGACAGGGGGGACGAAAAACATTCAGTACTTC.

The chain carries TRBV5-1 and TRBJ2-5, with D perhaps matching TRBD2 (6 bases). V shed 1 base and J shed 3 bases, with 16 bases lying between them. Germline-derived CDR1 and CDR2 are SGHRS and YFSETQ. The CDR3 is 16 residues long. The CDR3 coding sequence is TGCGCCAGCAGCTTGAACGCCGGGACTCTAAAAGAGACCCAGTACTTC. The encoded protein is CASSLNAGTLKETQYF.

As DNA, the CDR3 is TGTGCTAGTGCCCTTGAGGCGGGAGCCCACAATGAGCAGTTCTTC. As protein: CASALEAGAHNEQFF. The V and J genes are TRBV12-5 and TRBJ2-1; 7 bases fit TRBD2. CDR1 and CDR2 (germline): LGHNT, FRNRAP. The CDR3 consists of 15 residues. The junction had 11 bases not matched to a gene; V was cut back by 7 bases and J by 5 bases.

This clone was detected once. CDR3 sequence: CASSPGYGTEAFF. The CDR3 bases are TGCGCCAGCAGCCCAGGGTACGGCACTGAAGCTTTCTTT. V usage is TRBV10-1 and J usage is TRBJ1-1, with a tentative D call TRBD1 (5 bases). V lost 6 bases and J 4 bases, leaving 12 bases between the germline ends. The germline gives CDR1 WNHNN, CDR2 SYGVQD (reference sequence). The CDR3 covers 13 residues.

The genes are TRBV12-5 and TRBJ2-7, with D unresolved. This CDR3 contains 13 residues. Trimming shortened V by 6 bases and J by 3 bases, and 12 bases separated the two germline ends. Germline V gene sequence: CDR1 LGHNT, CDR2 FRNRAP. The CDR3 nucleotides read TGTGCTAGTGGCTTCGGTTTGAACTACGAGCAGTACTTC. This codes for CASGFGLNYEQYF. Based on the CDR3 plus reference TRBV12-5 and TRBJ2-7, the full variable domain is DARVTQTPRHKVTEMGQEVTMRCQPILGHNTVFWYRQTMMQGLELLAYFRNRAPLDDSGMPKDRFSAEMPDATLATLKIQPSEPRDSAVYFCASGFGLNYEQYFGPGTRLTVT.

The chain combines TRBV20-1 with TRBJ2-7, with D possibly being TRBD2 (6 bases). Per the germline V gene, CDR1 is DFQATT and CDR2 is SNEGSKA (reference sequence). The V and J ends lost 3 bases and 3 bases respectively, with 15 bases between them. The CDR3 runs to 14 residues. This CDR3 reads CSASSGSDYYEQYF. DNA of the CDR3: TGCAGTGCTAGTAGCGGATCTGACTACTACGAGCAGTACTTC.

The chain employs TRBV11-2 and TRBJ1-2; no reliable D call. The CDR3 length is 19 residues. Trimming took off 0 bases at V and 4 bases at J, with 24 bases between the two ends. The germline V gene has CDR1 SGHAT and CDR2 FQNNGV. The CDR3 sequence: CASSLDSTDIGGKGYGYTF. As DNA, the CDR3 is TGTGCCAGCAGCTTAGATAGCACAGACATAGGAGGGAAAGGCTATGGCTACACCTTC.

The chain combines TRBV5-8 with TRBJ1-1, with 9 bases lining up with TRBD1. J was trimmed by 11 bases and V by 1 base; bases with no gene match: 9. The CDR3 contains 14 residues. Germline V CDR1 and CDR2: SGHTS, YDEGEE. CDR3 nucleotides: TGTGCCAGCAGCTTGTCAGGGGGGACAGGGAAGGCTTTCTTT. The encoded protein is CASSLSGGTGKAFF. The full variable domain, with the rest looked up from reference TRBV5-8 and TRBJ1-1, is EAGVTQSPTHLIKTRGQQATLRCSPISGHTSVYWYQQALGLGLQFLLWYDEGEERNRGNFPPRFSGRQFPNYSSELNVNALELEDSALYLCASSLSGGTGKAFFGQGTRLTVV.

The J gene is TRBJ1-3, the V gene TRBV2; D is unresolved. CDR1 and CDR2 (germline): SNHLY, FYNNEI. Trimming left V 6 bases short and J 7 bases short, with 10 bases between. This CDR3 spans 12 amino acids. The DNA of the CDR3 is TGTGCCAGCAGCGGCGAGAGGAACACCATATATTTT. It translates to CASSGERNTIYF.

This clone was seen only a few times. The V call is TRBV6-5, the J call TRBJ2-5, with a weak D call TRBD1 (5 bases). Per the germline V gene, CDR1 is MNHEY and CDR2 is SVGAGI. V dropped 6 bases and J dropped 1 base, with 12 bases sitting between them. The CDR3 spans 14 residues. The CDR3, as DNA: TGTGCCAGCAGCGTCGATGGGGCCCAAGAGACCCAGTACTTC. Translating gives CASSVDGAQETQYF.